The clone carrying this T cell receptor (beta chain) appeared a single time. The antigen is not known. The sample is drawn from a study of blood T cells in healthy people across ages. About the research overall: Template switching captured about one barcoded beta molecule per two T cells.

It was roughly 10 milliliters of peripheral blood that were drawn from each donor. Looked up from germline, CDR1 is LGHDT and CDR2 is YNNKEL (reference sequence). Trimming at V came to 2 bases and at J to 6 bases, leaving 10 bases not matched to a gene. The CDR3 totals 17 residues. Using a J-beta primer mix together with a sample-barcoded 5' primer, a second PCR was run for about 6 to 12 cycles. MiXCR, run by TCRdb on the 5' RACE reads, gives a single entry per CDR3 protein. The data hold 650,000 to 1,000,000 distinct CDR3 sequences, with around 36% observed a single time. Whole-study findings and limits: Diversity of TCR beta correlated strongly with naive T cell percentage.

The specimen was blood. This sequence joins TRBV3-1 and TRBJ2-3; 11 bases fit TRBD2. The sequence was obtained from a man aged 18 to 29 in good health. CDR3 residues: CASSQYLAGGTGDTQYF. The CDR3 coding sequence is TGTGCCAGCAGCCAATACCTAGCGGGGGGCACGGGGGATACGCAGTATTTT.